The text below deals with one T cell receptor beta chain. The antigen is unknown. The sample is drawn from a study of shared clonotypes between healthy human individuals. V was pared by 5 bases and J by 6 bases, with 7 bases between. Germline values: CDR1 MNHEY, CDR2 SMNVEV (reference sequence). The CDR3 totals 11 residues. Clones were sequenced by immunoSEQ multiplex PCR, and TCRdb holds only the in-frame ones, with some missing. The sample has around 1,000,000 clones, about 72% seen once. Study-wide results and caveats: Shared clonotypes across all four donors exceeded non-shared ones in generation probability.

Sample: memory CD4+ T cells from PBMCs. Stated subset: CD45RA-negative fraction. V gene TRBV27 combines with J gene TRBJ1-2, with D tentatively TRBD1 (6 bases). This sequence originates from a man aged 18 to 35 in good health. Some clones in this sample may be carry-over from other donors' samples. CDR3 coding DNA: TGTGCCAGCAGTCGGGACAATGGCTACACCTTC. Its translation: CASSRDNGYTF.